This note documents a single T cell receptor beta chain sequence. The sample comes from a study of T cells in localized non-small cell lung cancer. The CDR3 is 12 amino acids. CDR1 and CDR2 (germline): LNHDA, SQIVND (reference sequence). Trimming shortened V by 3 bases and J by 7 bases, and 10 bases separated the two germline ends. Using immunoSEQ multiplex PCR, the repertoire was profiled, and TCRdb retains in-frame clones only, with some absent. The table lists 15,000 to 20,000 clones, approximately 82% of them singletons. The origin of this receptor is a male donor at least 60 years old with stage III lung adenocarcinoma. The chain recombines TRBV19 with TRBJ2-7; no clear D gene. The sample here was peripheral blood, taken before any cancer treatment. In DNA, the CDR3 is TGTGCCAGTAGTATCTACAATCAAGAGCAGTACTTC. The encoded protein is CASSIYNQEQYF.